This is a list of T cell receptor beta chains from one sample in a study of cytomegalovirus exposure and HLA in healthy donors. TCRdb's copy holds only in-frame clones and misses some; the assay was immunoSEQ multiplex PCR. The sample yields around 120,000 clones, around 78% seen once. Sample: PBMCs. The receptor source for this set is a woman in her thirties or forties in good health and CMV-seronegative. Each CDR3 is given without its conserved first and last residue.

TRBV7-9 ASSLGVATNEKLF
TRBV28 ASSFTGGTEAF
TRBV11-2 ATRRLAGGNTYEQY
TRBV19 ASSIRLADRETQY
TRBV4-1 ASSQTVYSYEQY
TRBV6-5 ASSVQGPNQPQH
TRBV7-2 ASSSQGTGINEQF
TRBV6-1 ASSELSGGNTIY
TRBV4-1 ASSPGQGASAQH
TRBV23-1 ASSQSSGHGVTQY
TRBV28 ASRLPLGTGANQPQH
TRBV7-3 ASSLTPGDYYNEQF
TRBV4-3 ASSQVGLDEQY
TRBV14 ASSQDLAYGYT
TRBV11-2 ASSFTSGYNEQF
TRBV27 ASSNRGEQY
TRBV6-1 ASSAGDRSTEAF
TRBV6-4 ASRWGQGYNEQF
TRBV10-2 ASSEQGGEKLF
TRBV11-2 ASSLTGFGADTQY
TRBV9 ASSPGGPNYGYT
TRBV28 ASSRRKRQNTEAF
TRBV19 ASKMFGGANTEAF
TRBV10-3 AIGAGRHQPQH
TRBV4-2 ASSQVGQAGSYGYT
TRBV27 ASTRTGAVETQY
TRBV19 ASIPGGGTEAF
TRBV5-1 ASSLTSTNEKLF
TRBV7-9 ASSLDGGDTQY
TRBV27 ASSNQRRGADTQY
TRBV28 ASSSSGAGSNEKLF
TRBV19 ASSTGLGYT
TRBV10-1 ATGTSGSSNTGELF
TRBV7-2 ASSLHLSYEQY
TRBV28 ASRPGSATNEKLF
TRBV18 ASSPTGGLSYEQY
TRBV14 ASSQSRDTQY
TRBV20-1 SPRGRETQY
TRBV5-6 ASSLRRTRRLGVTL
TRBV27 ASSLNRWDSQY
TRBV4-1 ASSQPNRDRGRKLF
TRBV28 ASSLAGSSGNTIY
TRBV7-9 ASRPSGTGNEKLF
TRBV7-9 ASSQGWQSTEAF
TRBV21-1 ASSKTQDIWFGYT
TRBV28 ASSLGTGGNSPLH
TRBV10-2 ASRHLHEQF
TRBV19 ASTPQGQGDYGYT
TRBV28 ASSPVAGGRGTQY
TRBV19 ASKGTQPQDTDTQY
TRBV7-2 ASSTPAGANVLT
TRBV28 ASSLSRGVEKLF
TRBV11-2 ASSLAGVWGSGRLEQF